This passage covers 26 T cell receptor beta chains from one sample sequenced in a study of blood T cell repertoires in COVID-19. This table comes from immunoSEQ multiplex PCR, and its TCRdb copy is limited to in-frame clones, with some not included. Counted here are 230,000 or so clones, around 90% occurring once; the ten biggest clones make up under 2.5%. Sequenced input: peripheral blood. Source of these receptors: a woman in her fifties or sixties with COVID-19, enrolled during active disease.

On this clone: The sample carries other DNA sequences with the same CDR3. The rearrangement links TRBV4-3 to TRBJ1-1, with D hard to call. CDR3 length: 14 residues. The germline V gene encodes CDR1 LGHNA and CDR2 YSLEER. Trimming removed 2 bases at V and 5 bases at J, with 12 bases between. CDR3 nucleotides: TGCGCCAGCAGCCAAAACCGCGCCGGGACTGAAGCTTTCTTT. Protein: CASSQNRAGTEAFF.

The chain is built from TRBV2 and TRBJ2-1, with 8 bases that match TRBD1. The CDR3 runs to 13 residues. The trim removed 6 bases at V and 11 bases at J, leaving 9 bases unmatched. Germline lookup yields CDR1 SNHLY and CDR2 FYNNEI. The chain's CDR3 is CASRAGAGGQQFF. The DNA for the CDR3 is TGTGCCAGCAGAGCCGGAGCAGGGGGCCAGCAGTTCTTC.

This clone was detected only once. The genes are TRBV27 and TRBJ1-2; D might be TRBD1 (6 bases). The CDR3 spans 16 residues. Trimming stripped 6 bases from V and 3 bases from J, with 20 bases between. Germline V gene lookup returns CDR1 MNHEY and CDR2 SMNVEV (reference sequence). CDR3 amino acids: CASSRGVGRVDYGYTF. The CDR3 DNA is TGTGCCAGCAGCAGGGGTGTGGGGAGGGTTGACTATGGCTACACCTTC.

The J gene is TRBJ2-5, the V gene TRBV9; TRBD1 aligns across 8 bases. With 5 bases clipped from V and 2 bases from J, the junction kept 8 bases outside the gene matches. Germline CDR1 is SGDLS and CDR2 is YYNGEE. The CDR3 spans 15 residues. CDR3 region: CASSSGQVRQETQYF. The CDR3 bases are TGTGCCAGCAGTTCGGGACAGGTTCGTCAAGAGACCCAGTACTTC. The full variable domain, its missing parts supplied by reference TRBV9 and TRBJ2-5, is DSGVTQTPKHLITATGQRVTLRCSPRSGDLSVYWYQQSLDQGLQFLIQYYNGEERAKGNILERFSAQQFPDLHSELNLSSLELGDSALYFCASSSGQVRQETQYFGPGTRLLVL.

The chain links TRBV5-1 to TRBJ1-2; TRBD1 agrees at 8 bases. Germline V lookup: CDR1 SGHRS, CDR2 YFSETQ. V dropped 3 bases and J dropped 0; count of bases not matched to a gene: 1. This CDR3 contains 14 residues. The CDR3 DNA sequence: TGCGCCAGCAGCTCGGGACAGGCTAACTATGGCTACACCTTC. Translated, it gives CASSSGQANYGYTF.

CDR3 loop: CASSFGTPGAEAFF. The CDR3 nucleotides are TGTGCCAGCAGCTTCGGGACTCCAGGAGCTGAAGCTTTCTTT. The chain uses TRBV11-2 and TRBJ1-1, with a tentative D call TRBD1 (5 bases). Germline lookup yields CDR1 SGHAT and CDR2 FQNNGV. This CDR3 region has 14 residues. V lost 3 bases and J lost 6, with 14 bases in between. The whole variable domain, filled in from reference TRBV11-2 and TRBJ1-1, reads EAGVAQSPRYKIIEKRQSVAFWCNPISGHATLYWYQQILGQGPKLLIQFQNNGVVDDSQLPKDRFSAERLKGVDSTLKIQPAKLEDSAVYLCASSFGTPGAEAFFGQGTRLTVV.

On this clone itself: The sample carries other DNA sequences with the same CDR3. The chain carries TRBV19 and TRBJ1-1, with D tentatively TRBD1 (6 bases). CDR1 and CDR2 from the germline V gene are LNHDA and SQIVND (reference sequence). V lost 6 bases and J lost 4, with 12 bases in between. The CDR3 totals 13 residues. The CDR3 region has the DNA TGTGCCAGTAGCTCACAGGGTAGCACTGAAGCTTTCTTT. Translation gives CASSSQGSTEAFF. Full variable domain (missing parts from reference TRBV19 and TRBJ1-1): DGGITQSPKYLFRKEGQNVTLSCEQNLNHDAMYWYRQDPGQGLRLIYYSQIVNDFQKGDIAEGYSVSREKKESFPLTVTSAQKNPTAFYLCASSSQGSTEAFFGQGTRLTVV.

This clone was counted a single time. This CDR3 reads CASSQAQGYGYTF. The CDR3 DNA is TGCGCCAGCAGCCAAGCACAGGGCTATGGCTACACCTTC. The chain joins TRBV4-3 to TRBJ1-2, with D tentatively TRBD1 (6 bases). The CDR3 has 13 amino acids. From germline, CDR1 is LGHNA and CDR2 YSLEER. Trimming stripped 1 base from V and 4 bases from J, with 7 bases between.

Here the CDR3 reads CASSVQETQYF. The CDR3 DNA is TGTGCCAGCAGCGTACAAGAGACCCAGTACTTC. The chain couples TRBV3-1 (or the pseudogene TRBV3-2) to TRBJ2-5; D is unclear. Per germline, CDR1 LGHDT and CDR2 YNNKEL (reference sequence). The CDR3 is 11 amino acids. Trimming took off 5 bases at V and 2 bases at J, with 3 bases between the two ends.

The chain uses TRBV5-1 and TRBJ2-1; 9 bases match TRBD1. CDR1 is SGHRS, CDR2 YFSETQ, per germline. CDR3 length equals 16 residues. Unmatched junction bases numbered 7, after V lost 1 base and J lost 5 bases. CDR3 nucleotide sequence: TGCGCCAGCAGCTTGTTTGGGACAGGGCCGAACAATGAGCAGTTCTTC. This gives the protein CASSLFGTGPNNEQFF.

The V and J genes are TRBV12-5 and TRBJ1-6; D unresolved. V shed 2 bases and J shed 5 bases, with 7 bases lying between them. This CDR3 spans 14 amino acids. Germline loops: CDR1 LGHNT, CDR2 FRNRAP. In DNA, the CDR3 is TGTGCTAGTGGTTTGTTGAGCGATAATTCACCCCTCCACTTT. Its protein is CASGLLSDNSPLHF.

The gene calls are TRBV5-4 and TRBJ2-4; TRBD1 aligns across 8 bases. V gave up 1 base and J gave up 8 bases; unmatched junction bases: 2. The germline V gene has CDR1 SGHNT and CDR2 YYREEE (reference sequence). The CDR3 totals 13 residues. The CDR3 is CASSLTGGDIQYF. Written as DNA, the CDR3 is TGTGCCAGCAGCTTGACAGGGGGTGACATTCAGTACTTC.

This clone was seen just once. This chain links TRBV4-3 with TRBJ1-1; 11 bases line up with TRBD1. The germline V gene encodes CDR1 LGHNA and CDR2 YSLEER. Unmatched junction bases numbered 8, after V lost 2 bases and J lost 3 bases. The CDR3 consists of 17 residues. CDR3 DNA sequence: TGCGCCAGCAGCCAAAACTCGGCGGGACAGGGGGACACTGAAGCTTTCTTT. It translates to CASSQNSAGQGDTEAFF.

This chain connects TRBV9 to TRBJ1-2, with 9 bases that match TRBD1. CDR1 and CDR2 from the germline V gene are SGDLS and YYNGEE. V gave up 4 bases and J gave up 3 bases; unmatched junction bases: 4. This CDR3 has 14 amino acids. CDR3 in amino acids: CASSLTGGDYGYTF. The DNA for the CDR3 is TGTGCCAGCAGCCTTACAGGGGGCGACTATGGCTACACCTTC. The whole variable domain, remainder taken from reference TRBV9 and TRBJ1-2, is DSGVTQTPKHLITATGQRVTLRCSPRSGDLSVYWYQQSLDQGLQFLIQYYNGEERAKGNILERFSAQQFPDLHSELNLSSLELGDSALYFCASSLTGGDYGYTFGSGTRLTVV.

The chain carries TRBV4-3 and TRBJ1-6; a possible D gene is TRBD1 (5 bases). V was clipped by 0 bases and J by 6 bases, with 12 bases between them. Per the germline V gene, CDR1 is LGHNA and CDR2 is YSLEER. CDR3 length: 16 residues. This CDR3 is CASSQETRVVNSPLHF. CDR3 sequence (DNA): TGCGCCAGCAGCCAAGAAACCAGGGTGGTTAATTCACCCCTCCACTTT.

This chain uses TRBV7-3 with TRBJ2-5; D is possibly TRBD1 (6 bases). Looked up from germline, CDR1 is SGHTA and CDR2 is FQGTGA. CDR3 length: 13 residues. Between the trimmed V and J ends, which lost 5 bases and 4 bases, there was a span of 11 bases. The CDR3 reads CASSPSQGETQYF. The DNA for the CDR3 is TGTGCCAGCAGCCCATCACAGGGAGAGACCCAGTACTTC.

This chain connects TRBV6-1 to TRBJ1-4; D unresolved. V lost 8 bases to trimming and J lost 5 bases, with 6 bases between them. The length of the CDR3 is 11 residues. Germline V lookup: CDR1 MNHNS, CDR2 SASEGT. CDR3 sequence (DNA): TGTGCCAGCGGCGGGAATGAAAAACTGTTTTTT. Translating gives CASGGNEKLFF.

The CDR3 DNA reads TGCAGCGTCCGGGGACTGGGGACCGGAGGGGCCAACGTCCTGACTTTC. Amino acids: CSVRGLGTGGANVLTF. The chain employs TRBV29-1 and TRBJ2-6; possibly TRBD2 for D (6 bases). Trimming stripped 6 bases from V and 4 bases from J, with 19 bases between. CDR3 length: 16 amino acids. Germline-derived CDR1 and CDR2 are SQVTM and ANQGSEA.

Of note for this clone: Other DNA sequences in the sample encode the same CDR3. This chain uses TRBV19 with TRBJ2-2, with D possibly being TRBD1 (5 bases). CDR1 and CDR2 (germline): LNHDA, SQIVND (reference sequence). V lost 5 bases and J 2 bases, leaving 6 bases between the germline ends. This CDR3 has 13 residues. This CDR3 reads CASSGANTGELFF. CDR3 coding DNA: TGTGCCAGTAGTGGGGCTAACACCGGGGAGCTGTTTTTT.

This clone was observed once. The chain recombines TRBV10-3 with TRBJ1-6, with D possibly being TRBD1 (5 bases). The CDR3 totals 14 residues. The V and J ends lost 6 bases and 4 bases respectively, with 10 bases between them. Germline V gene sequence: CDR1 ENHRY, CDR2 SYGVKD. The DNA of the CDR3 is TGTGCCATCAGCCAGACAGATTATAATTCACCCCTCCACTTT. Protein: CAISQTDYNSPLHF.

The J gene is TRBJ1-1, the V gene TRBV7-8; D perhaps matches TRBD1 (6 bases). Between the trimmed V and J ends, which lost 5 bases and 0 bases, there was a span of 10 bases. The CDR3 extends over 14 amino acids. Looked up from germline, CDR1 is SGHVS and CDR2 is FQNEAQ. As DNA, the CDR3 is TGTGCCAGCAGCCCCTACAGGGTGAACACTGAAGCTTTCTTT. Translating gives CASSPYRVNTEAFF.

The chain employs TRBV18 and TRBJ1-1; D might be TRBD1 (6 bases). Germline V gene lookup returns CDR1 KGHSH and CDR2 LQKENI. The V gene lost 5 bases and the J gene lost 1 base, with 14 bases spanning the gap. This CDR3 comprises 15 residues. CDR3 region: CASSSAGTQNTEAFF. CDR3 sequence (DNA): TGTGCCAGCTCATCTGCCGGGACACAGAACACTGAAGCTTTCTTT.

This clone occurred once. The chain is built from TRBV27 and TRBJ2-7, with a tentative D call TRBD1 (6 bases). The germline V gene has CDR1 MNHEY and CDR2 SMNVEV (reference sequence). This CDR3 region has 13 residues. The V and J ends lost 6 bases and 4 bases respectively, with 13 bases between them. The CDR3 DNA sequence: TGTGCCAGCAGGGCACAGGGCGGGTACGAGCAGTACTTC. This sequence encodes CASRAQGGYEQYF.

The V gene is TRBV7-3, the J gene TRBJ2-3; no clear D gene. V was pared by 1 base and J by 2 bases, with 10 bases between. Per the germline V gene, CDR1 is SGHTA and CDR2 is FQGTGA. The CDR3 is 15 amino acids. The CDR3 region has the DNA TGTGCCAGCAGCTTAAACTTGGTAGCCACAGATACGCAGTATTTT. It is translated as CASSLNLVATDTQYF.

The rearrangement joins TRBV7-2 to TRBJ1-2; D perhaps matches TRBD1 (5 bases). The CDR3 loop spans 16 amino acids. The V end lost 1 base, the J end lost 5 bases, and 17 bases lay between the germline ends. Germline V CDR1 and CDR2: SGHTA, FQGNSA. CDR3: CASSLDALTGLYGYTF. For the CDR3, the DNA is TGTGCCAGCAGCTTAGACGCTCTAACAGGCCTATATGGCTACACCTTC.

The chain uses TRBV4-2 and TRBJ1-1, with a tentative D call TRBD1 (5 bases). Trimming took off 3 bases at V and 1 base at J, with 9 bases between the two ends. The CDR3 is 14 residues long. Germline V gene data show CDR1 as LGHNA and CDR2 as YNFKEQ. The CDR3 coding sequence is TGTGCCAGCAGCCACGTAACAGGGAACACTGAAGCTTTCTTT. Amino acids: CASSHVTGNTEAFF.